The T cell receptor (beta chain) under discussion was sequenced for a study of kidney transplant recipient with SARS-CoV-2 infection. TCRdb independently ran MiXCR on the reads; one entry per CDR3 protein. The sample shows under 250,000 distinct CDR3 sequences, 25% to 35% of them seen only once. This clonotype appeared many times. The CDR3 runs to 14 residues. Per the germline V gene, CDR1 is SGHTA and CDR2 is FQGNSA. V lost 0 bases to trimming and J lost 4 bases, with 9 bases between them. The chain is built from TRBV7-2 and TRBJ1-1; D may be TRBD1 (6 bases). The specimen comprised a blood sample, sampled at baseline and between days 110 and 120 from a kidney transplant recipient. The sequence was collected from a young adult male patient who had COVID-19 and was a kidney transplant recipient. Some T cells could come from the graft donor. CDR3 DNA sequence: TGTGCCAGCAGCTTAGCGGGGGGGGCCACTGAAGCTTTCTTT. It translates to CASSLAGGATEAFF.